The 18 T cell receptor beta chains listed next were all sequenced from one sample in a study of CD8+ T cells in alopecia areata. RNA extraction and reverse transcription yielded cDNA as sequencing template. The method was immunoSEQ multiplex PCR; TCRdb's version includes in-frame clones alone and lacks a portion of them. This table holds hundreds of thousands of clones, approximately 61% found once. The specimen comprised CD4+ T cells sorted from blood, sampled at week 0. The source is a human donor with alopecia areata.

This clone was detected only a few times. The rearrangement joins TRBV5-4 to TRBJ1-6; TRBD1 matches 9 bases. J lost 10 bases, V lost 4 bases, and 9 bases had no gene match. This CDR3 region has 15 residues. Per germline, CDR1 SGHNT and CDR2 YYREEE (reference sequence). CDR3 nucleotide sequence: TGTGCCAGCAGCACTAGGACAGGGGAGGGATCACCCCTCCACTTT. Residues: CASSTRTGEGSPLHF. The entire variable domain, with the rest obtained from reference TRBV5-4 and TRBJ1-6, is as follows: ETGVTQSPTHLIKTRGQQVTLRCSSQSGHNTVSWYQQALGQGPQFIFQYYREEENGRGNFPPRFSGLQFPNYSSELNVNALELDDSALYLCASSTRTGEGSPLHFGNGTRLTVT.

In this sample, this clone turned up a few times. The rearrangement joins TRBV19 to TRBJ1-6, with a possible D match to TRBD1 (5 bases). Trimming left V 1 base short and J 7 bases short, with 8 bases between. This CDR3 spans 14 amino acids. Germline lookup yields CDR1 LNHDA and CDR2 SQIVND (reference sequence). The DNA of the CDR3 is TGTGCCAGTAGTATAGTGGGACGGAATTCACCCCTCCACTTT. It encodes CASSIVGRNSPLHF.

This chain connects TRBV30 to TRBJ1-2, with D possibly being TRBD1 (6 bases). There are 14 residues in the CDR3. The germline gives CDR1 GTSNPN, CDR2 SVGIG (reference sequence). Trimming took off 4 bases at V and 2 bases at J, with 14 bases between the two ends. This chain's CDR3 is CAWNEQGPNYGYTF. In nucleotides, the CDR3 is TGTGCCTGGAATGAACAGGGACCGAACTATGGCTACACCTTC.

Only a few counts were recorded for this clone. The chain uses TRBV7-2 and TRBJ1-6; D is possibly TRBD1 (6 bases). This CDR3 is built from 15 residues. Deletions cut 5 bases from V and 7 bases from J, with 15 bases between. Germline V gene sequence: CDR1 SGHTA, CDR2 FQGNSA. The CDR3 nucleotides read TGTGCCAGCAGCCGTAGAGGGGGGCGGAATTCACCCCTCCACTTT. Encoded protein: CASSRRGGRNSPLHF. Filled out from reference TRBV7-2 and TRBJ1-6, the complete variable domain reads GAGVSQSPSNKVTEKGKDVELRCDPISGHTALYWYRQSLGQGLEFLIYFQGNSAPDKSGLPSDRFSAERTGGSVSTLTIQRTQQEDSAVYLCASSRRGGRNSPLHFGNGTRLTVT.

This chain connects TRBV4-1 to TRBJ1-6; D may be TRBD1 (5 bases). The CDR3 runs to 13 residues. Trimming stripped 3 bases from V and 7 bases from J, with 7 bases between. Germline V gene lookup returns CDR1 MGHRA and CDR2 YSYEKL. The CDR3 loop reads CASSHDRNSPLHF. The CDR3 DNA follows: TGCGCCAGCAGCCACGACAGAAATTCACCCCTCCACTTT.

The chain carries TRBV7-2 and TRBJ1-1; perhaps TRBD1 as D (6 bases). The CDR3 runs 13 residues. V was trimmed by 4 bases and J by 4 bases, leaving 10 bases between them. Germline assignment: CDR1 SGHTA and CDR2 FQGNSA. In DNA form, the CDR3 reads TGTGCCAGCAGCTCCACAGGGTCCACTGAAGCTTTCTTT. Its protein product is CASSSTGSTEAFF.

CDR3 in DNA: TGTGCCAGCAGCCAAGACAGGGGTATAATGGAGACCCAGTACTTC. It codes for CASSQDRGIMETQYF. This rearrangement joins TRBV11-2 to TRBJ2-5, with TRBD1 identical over 8 bases. CDR3 length equals 15 residues. Germline V CDR1 and CDR2: SGHAT, FQNNGV. The V segment lost 5 bases and the J segment 5 bases; nucleotides outside the gene matches: 10.

The chain joins TRBV29-1 to TRBJ1-2; 7 nucleotides line up with TRBD1. Germline V CDR1 and CDR2: SQVTM, ANQGSEA. CDR3 length equals 13 residues. The J segment lost 4 bases and the V segment lost 7 bases, leaving 9 bases of the junction unmatched. The CDR3 sequence: CSAARGQPYGYTF. CDR3 nucleotide sequence: TGCAGCGCGGCTAGGGGACAGCCCTATGGCTACACCTTC.

This clone appeared a few times. V usage is TRBV29-1 and J usage is TRBJ2-3; the match to TRBD1 covers 8 bases. The CDR3 is made up of 13 amino acids. The germline V gene has CDR1 SQVTM and CDR2 ANQGSEA. V lost 8 bases, J lost 2 bases, and 6 bases stayed unmatched. This CDR3 is CSLGQDYTDTQYF. The CDR3 DNA reads TGCAGCTTGGGACAGGATTACACAGATACGCAGTATTTT.

The chain couples TRBV30 to TRBJ1-1; possibly TRBD1 for D (5 bases). The V gene lost 3 bases and the J gene lost 1 base, with 6 bases spanning the gap. The CDR3 totals 12 residues. The germline gives CDR1 GTSNPN, CDR2 SVGIG (reference sequence). Written as DNA, the CDR3 is TGTGCCTGGAGGAGGGGGAACACTGAAGCTTTCTTT. Protein product: CAWRRGNTEAFF.

The rearrangement uses TRBV5-1 and TRBJ2-1; D remains unclear. Germline V gives CDR1 SGHRS, CDR2 YFSETQ. The V gene lost 4 bases and the J gene lost 7 bases, with 15 bases spanning the gap. The CDR3 consists of 14 residues. The CDR3 region is CASSPTDLGNEQFF. In nucleotides, the CDR3 is TGCGCCAGCAGCCCTACCGATCTAGGGAATGAGCAGTTCTTC.

J is TRBJ1-3 and V is TRBV4-3; unclear D gene. Germline-derived CDR1 and CDR2 are LGHNA and YSLEER. V was pared by 0 bases and J by 4 bases, with 4 bases between. CDR3 size: 13 residues. The CDR3 loop reads CASSQDYGNTIYF. The CDR3 coding sequence is TGCGCCAGCAGCCAAGATTACGGAAACACCATATATTTT.

This clone was seen a few times. This sequence joins TRBV7-2 and TRBJ1-1, with D perhaps matching TRBD1 (6 bases). The V end lost 5 bases, the J end lost 3 bases, and 19 bases lay between the germline ends. This CDR3 is built from 16 residues. Germline V CDR1 and CDR2: SGHTA, FQGNSA. CDR3 in amino acids: CASSPRDTRRDTEAFF. CDR3 coding DNA: TGTGCCAGCAGCCCCCGGGACACCCGCCGGGACACTGAAGCTTTCTTT.

This clone has more than one count but fewer than ten. V gene TRBV29-1 combines with J gene TRBJ1-6, with D tentatively TRBD1 (6 bases). CDR1 and CDR2 (germline): SQVTM, ANQGSEA. The V end lost 5 bases, the J end lost 7 bases, and 21 bases lay between the germline ends. CDR3 length: 16 amino acids. In DNA form, the CDR3 reads TGCAGCGTTCCCCTAGGCACAGGGACTTTGAATTCACCCCTCCACTTT. Amino acids: CSVPLGTGTLNSPLHF.

This clone was seen only a few times. J is TRBJ2-3 and V is TRBV29-1; a weak D match, TRBD2 (6 bases). V lost 6 bases and J 1 base, leaving 14 bases between the germline ends. The CDR3 contains 14 residues. Germline V gives CDR1 SQVTM, CDR2 ANQGSEA. CDR3 nucleotide sequence: TGCAGCGTGAATGGAGGGCAAGGCACAGATACGCAGTATTTT. Amino acids: CSVNGGQGTDTQYF.

The J gene is TRBJ1-2, the V gene TRBV30; 7 bases match TRBD1. V lost 0 bases to trimming and J lost 4 bases; unmatched junction nucleotides: 8. CDR1 and CDR2 (germline): GTSNPN, SVGIG (reference sequence). The CDR3 runs 15 residues. CDR3 DNA sequence: TGTGCCTGGAGTGTAAAGGGGGCTCGGAGCTATGGCTACACCTTC. Translation: CAWSVKGARSYGYTF.

The chain is built from TRBV30 and TRBJ2-7; D not resolved. The J call may be faulty, since TRBJ2-1 better matches the DNA end. In germline, CDR1 is GTSNPN, CDR2 SVGIG (reference sequence). This CDR3 is 13 amino acids long. CDR3 sequence reads: CAWSGYPYNEQFF. CDR3 sequence (DNA): TGTGCCTGGAGTGGTTACCCGTACAATGAGCAGTTCTTC.

This rearrangement joins TRBV5-4 to TRBJ2-2, with D perhaps matching TRBD2 (5 bases). CDR1 is SGHNT, CDR2 YYREEE, per germline (reference sequence). Trimming left V 4 bases short and J 2 bases short, with 15 bases between. This CDR3 has 16 residues. The DNA of the CDR3 is TGTGCCAGCAGCGGAACGGGGAGCACTAACACCGGGGAGCTGTTTTTT. Translating gives CASSGTGSTNTGELFF.